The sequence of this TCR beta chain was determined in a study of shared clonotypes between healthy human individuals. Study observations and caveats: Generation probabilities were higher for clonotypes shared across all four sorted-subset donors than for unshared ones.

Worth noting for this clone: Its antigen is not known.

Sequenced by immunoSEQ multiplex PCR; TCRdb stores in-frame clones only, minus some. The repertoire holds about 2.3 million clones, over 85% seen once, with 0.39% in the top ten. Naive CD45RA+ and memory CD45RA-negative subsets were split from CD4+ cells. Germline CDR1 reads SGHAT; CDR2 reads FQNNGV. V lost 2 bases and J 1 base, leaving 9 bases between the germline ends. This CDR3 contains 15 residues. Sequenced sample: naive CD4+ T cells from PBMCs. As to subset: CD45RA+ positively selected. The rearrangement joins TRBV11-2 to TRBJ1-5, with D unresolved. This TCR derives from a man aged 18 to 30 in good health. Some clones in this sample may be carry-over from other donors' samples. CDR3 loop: CASSLRLGSNQPQHF. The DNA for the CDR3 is TGTGCCAGCAGCTTAAGATTGGGGAGCAATCAGCCCCAGCATTTT.